The present T cell receptor (beta chain) was sequenced within a study of early T cells in non-severe SARS-CoV-2 infection. Across the study: From unsorted whole blood, bulk RNA was sequenced, and the chains remained unpaired. Whole-study findings and limits: VDJdb matching, biased toward anti-spike CD8 responses, missed private and CD4 specificities.

The V gene lost 5 bases and the J gene lost 0 bases, with 11 bases spanning the gap. CDR1 and CDR2 from the germline V gene are MNHEY and SVGEGT. The CDR3 totals 15 residues. Unique molecular identifiers tagged individual cDNA molecules. One entry per CDR3 protein results from TCRdb running MiXCR on the 5' RACE reads. This table has some 64,000 distinct CDR3 sequences, less than 12% appearing once. This clonotype was counted only a few times. Antigen unknown. The origin of this receptor is an adult who was a healthcare worker with PCR-confirmed SARS-CoV-2 infection or an uninfected control (not recorded which). The chain couples TRBV6-2 or TRBV6-3 to TRBJ2-1; no reliable D call. The sequencing used whole blood, collected at baseline. CDR3 residues: CASSLYQLSYNEQFF. Here the CDR3 DNA reads TGTGCCAGCAGTCTCTATCAACTCTCCTACAATGAGCAGTTCTTC.